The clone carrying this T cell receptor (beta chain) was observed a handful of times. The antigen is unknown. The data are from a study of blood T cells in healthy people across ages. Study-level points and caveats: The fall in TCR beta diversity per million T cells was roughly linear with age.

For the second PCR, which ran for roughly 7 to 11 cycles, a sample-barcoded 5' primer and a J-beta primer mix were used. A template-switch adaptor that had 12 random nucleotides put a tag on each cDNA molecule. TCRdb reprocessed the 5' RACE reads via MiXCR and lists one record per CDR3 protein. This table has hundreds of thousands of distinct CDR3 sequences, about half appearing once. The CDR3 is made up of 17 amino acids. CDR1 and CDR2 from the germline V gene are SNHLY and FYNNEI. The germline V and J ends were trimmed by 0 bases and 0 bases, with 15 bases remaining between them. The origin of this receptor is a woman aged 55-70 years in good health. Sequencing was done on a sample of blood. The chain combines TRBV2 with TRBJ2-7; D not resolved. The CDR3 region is CASSEAPVYSSSYEQYF. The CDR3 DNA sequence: TGTGCCAGCAGTGAAGCGCCTGTGTACTCCTCCTCCTACGAGCAGTACTTC.